Below, 27 T cell receptor beta chains from the same sample are listed, as sequenced in a study of blood T cell repertoires in COVID-19 (dated by TCRdb to about 2020). Library construction relied on the immunoSEQ multiplex PCR assay. TCRdb carries this immuneACCESS record with in-frame sequences only. Its versions omit some clonotypes, under half of them owing to an unresolved V gene in the studies checked, with the rest unexplained. In this sample the table shows around 200,000 clones, approximately 85% of which occur a single time. The ten largest make up approximately 5% of the sample. Sequenced: PBMCs or T cells enriched from blood (not recorded which). The receptors stem from a man aged 40-49 years with acute COVID-19.

The gene calls are TRBV5-8 and TRBJ2-1; 7 nucleotides line up with TRBD1. The trim removed 2 bases at V and 8 bases at J, leaving 4 bases unmatched. From germline, CDR1 is SGHTS and CDR2 YDEGEE. The CDR3 loop spans 13 amino acids. In nucleotides, the CDR3 is TGTGCCAGCAGCTTACTACAGGGGTATGAGCAGTTCTTC. This translates into CASSLLQGYEQFF.

This clone occurred once. J is TRBJ1-2 and V is TRBV3-1 (or the pseudogene TRBV3-2), with D hard to call. V lost 0 bases and J lost 6, with 8 bases in between. From germline, CDR1 is LGHDT and CDR2 YNNKEL (reference sequence). The CDR3 has 13 amino acids. The CDR3 region is CASSQDTLNGYTF. The CDR3 DNA reads as TGTGCCAGCAGCCAAGACACCCTAAATGGCTACACCTTC.

V usage is TRBV9 and J usage is TRBJ1-1; a weak D match, TRBD1 (6 bases). The ends were cut back, 3 bases at V and 3 bases at J, with 12 bases in the middle. This CDR3 spans 14 amino acids. Germline V gene sequence: CDR1 SGDLS, CDR2 YYNGEE. CDR3 nucleotides: TGTGCCAGCAGCGGGGGAAACAGGGACACTGAAGCTTTCTTT. This codes for CASSGGNRDTEAFF.

CDR3 sequence reads: CASSKGSYNEQFF. CDR3 DNA sequence: TGTGCCAGTAGTAAGGGGTCCTACAATGAGCAGTTCTTC. The chain couples TRBV19 to TRBJ2-1; TRBD1 is a possible D gene (5 bases). Deletions cut 4 bases from V and 1 base from J, with 5 bases between. Germline CDR1 reads LNHDA; CDR2 reads SQIVND (reference sequence). The CDR3 covers 13 residues.

The chain carries TRBV21-1 and TRBJ2-1; the listed D gene, TRBD2, was not tested against the DNA. TRBV21-1 is annotated as a pseudogene. This CDR3 spans 17 amino acids. CDR3: CASSKKVTSGSWNEQFF. The CDR3 nucleotides are TGTGCCAGCAGCAAAAAGGTGACTAGCGGGAGTTGGAATGAGCAGTTCTTC.

The rearrangement joins TRBV6-5 to TRBJ1-5, with D perhaps matching TRBD1 (5 bases). Trimming left V 6 bases short and J 4 bases short, with 13 bases between. Germline V gene data show CDR1 as MNHEY and CDR2 as SVGAGI. The CDR3 contains 14 residues. As DNA, the CDR3 is TGTGCCAGCAGGAGAAGGGGTCTGAATCAGCCCCAGCATTTT. It yields the protein CASRRRGLNQPQHF.

The chain is built from TRBV27 and TRBJ2-1; a weak D match, TRBD1 (5 bases). The CDR3 length is 15 residues. The V gene's germline CDR1 is MNHEY and CDR2 SMNVEV (reference sequence). V lost 1 base and J lost 7, with 14 bases in between. In DNA form, the CDR3 reads TGTGCCAGCAGTTTATTCGGCAGGGTGATTAATGAGCAGTTCTTC. Translating gives CASSLFGRVINEQFF.

The rearrangement links TRBV7-2 to TRBJ2-1; D is uncertain. Trimming took off 2 bases at V and 0 bases at J, with 14 bases between the two ends. The V gene's germline CDR1 is SGHTA and CDR2 FQGNSA. This CDR3 spans 17 amino acids. The CDR3 DNA reads TGTGCCAGCAGCTTACTGACTCACGTTCGCTCCTACAATGAGCAGTTCTTC. As protein: CASSLLTHVRSYNEQFF.

The rearrangement uses TRBV3-1 (or the pseudogene TRBV3-2) and TRBJ2-7, with 9 positions matching TRBD1. The CDR3 contains 14 residues. The V segment lost 5 bases and the J segment 5 bases; nucleotides outside the gene matches: 7. From germline, CDR1 is LGHDT and CDR2 YNNKEL (reference sequence). The CDR3 reads CASSTGTGLHEQYF. The CDR3 bases are TGTGCCAGCAGCACCGGGACAGGGCTGCACGAGCAGTACTTC.

This chain joins TRBV6-5 and TRBJ2-1; 11 bases fit TRBD2. The CDR3 contains 15 residues. V dropped 8 bases and J dropped 6; count of bases not matched to a gene: 9. CDR1 MNHEY and CDR2 SVGAGI come from the germline V gene. CDR3 sequence reads: CASGSTSGSPNEQFF. CDR3 DNA sequence: TGTGCCAGCGGAAGCACTAGCGGGAGTCCCAATGAGCAGTTCTTC.

The V call is TRBV4-2, the J call TRBJ2-7, with 7 bases that match TRBD1. CDR1 is LGHNA and CDR2 is YNFKEQ in the germline V gene. Trimming removed 4 bases from V and 2 bases from J; junction bases left unmatched: 11. The CDR3 sequence is 16 residues long. The CDR3 loop reads CASSRGPGQRPYEQYF. CDR3 nucleotides: TGTGCCAGCAGCCGAGGGCCGGGACAGCGACCCTACGAGCAGTACTTC.

The chain links TRBV10-3 to TRBJ2-2, with 10 bases that match TRBD1. Germline assignment: CDR1 ENHRY and CDR2 SYGVKD. CDR3 length: 14 residues. Trimming removed 10 bases from V and 3 bases from J; junction bases left unmatched: 5. CDR3 DNA sequence: TGTGCCACGACCGGGACAGGGGACACCGGGGAGCTGTTTTTT. This codes for CATTGTGDTGELFF.

The chain employs TRBV11-2 and TRBJ1-2; a possible D gene is TRBD1 (5 bases). V shed 0 bases and J shed 8 bases, with 19 bases lying between them. This CDR3 region has 16 residues. Germline loops: CDR1 SGHAT, CDR2 FQNNGV. This chain's CDR3 is CASSLDRFGGTGGYTF. CDR3 DNA: TGTGCCAGCAGCTTAGATCGATTTGGCGGGACCGGCGGCTACACCTTC.

This clone was counted a single time. This sequence joins TRBV30 and TRBJ1-5; 7 bases are a match to TRBD1. The CDR3 has 14 amino acids. Per germline, CDR1 GTSNPN and CDR2 SVGIG (reference sequence). V was clipped by 1 base and J by 7 bases; unmatched bases: 7. CDR3 DNA sequence: TGTGCCTGGAGTGATGCGGTAGGGGGCCAGCCCCAGCATTTT. As protein: CAWSDAVGGQPQHF. The whole variable domain, filled in from reference TRBV30 and TRBJ1-5, reads SQTIHQWPATLVQPVGSPLSLECTVEGTSNPNLYWYRQAAGRGLQLLFYSVGIGQISSEVPQNLSASRPQDRQFILSSKKLLLSDSGFYLCAWSDAVGGQPQHFGDGTRLSIL.

J is TRBJ1-2 and V is TRBV25-1, with TRBD1 matching 8 bases. The CDR3 extends over 12 amino acids. With 5 bases clipped from V and 4 bases from J, the junction kept 0 bases outside the gene matches. Germline CDR1 and CDR2: MGHDK and SYGVNS. The CDR3 loop is CASSQGAYGYTF. CDR3 sequence (DNA): TGTGCCAGCAGTCAGGGGGCCTATGGCTACACCTTC.

This clone was seen a handful of times. The chain employs TRBV2 and TRBJ1-2; D is unclear. Trimming left V 6 bases short and J 7 bases short, with 9 bases between. In germline, CDR1 is SNHLY, CDR2 FYNNEI. This CDR3 has 11 amino acids. CDR3 nucleotide sequence: TGTGCCAGCAGCGACACGGCTGGCTACACCTTC. Protein product: CASSDTAGYTF. Full variable domain (remainder filled in from reference TRBV2 and TRBJ1-2): EPEVTQTPSHQVTQMGQEVILRCVPISNHLYFYWYRQILGQKVEFLVSFYNNEISEKSEIFDDQFSVERPDGSNFTLKIRSTKLEDSAMYFCASSDTAGYTFGSGTRLTVV.

The chain combines TRBV5-4 with TRBJ1-1; TRBD1 is a possible D gene (6 bases). Trimming removed 4 bases at V and 3 bases at J, with 16 bases between. The germline gives CDR1 SGHNT, CDR2 YYREEE (reference sequence). There are 15 residues in the CDR3. The CDR3 sequence: CASSQGPNSDTEAFF. In DNA form, the CDR3 reads TGTGCCAGCAGCCAGGGGCCAAACTCGGACACTGAAGCTTTCTTT.

This chain links TRBV7-7 with TRBJ2-2, with 14 nucleotides matching TRBD2. CDR1 and CDR2 from the germline V gene are SSHAT and FNYEAQ (reference sequence). This CDR3 has 17 residues. Losses at the gene ends were 1 base for V and 7 bases for J; bases not matched to a gene: 5. CDR3 nucleotide sequence: TGTGCCAGCAGCTTAGGGGGACTAGCGGGAGCGGACGGGGAGCTGTTTTTT. Amino acid sequence: CASSLGGLAGADGELFF.

CDR3 sequence: CASSNRGGLYTEAFF. DNA of the CDR3: TGTGCCAGCTCAAACCGAGGCGGCCTTTACACTGAAGCTTTCTTT. V is TRBV27 and J is TRBJ1-1; D gene uncertain. CDR3 length equals 15 residues. The germline V gene has CDR1 MNHEY and CDR2 SMNVEV (reference sequence). Trimming removed 8 bases from V and 3 bases from J, with 19 bases in between.

The J gene is TRBJ2-7, the V gene TRBV28; a weak D match, TRBD1 (5 bases). The germline CDR1 and CDR2 sequences are MDHEN and SYDVKM. The V and J ends lost 6 bases and 2 bases respectively, with 14 bases between them. This CDR3 has 14 residues. The CDR3 loop reads CASSQLGQTYEQYF. As DNA, the CDR3 is TGTGCCAGCAGCCAGCTCGGACAAACCTACGAGCAGTACTTC. Variable domain in full (rest from reference TRBV28 and TRBJ2-7): DVKVTQSSRYLVKRTGEKVFLECVQDMDHENMFWYRQDPGLGLRLIYFSYDVKMKEKGDIPEGYSVSREKKERFSLILESASTNQTSMYLCASSQLGQTYEQYFGPGTRLTVT.

The chain links TRBV6-6 to TRBJ2-5; D possibly corresponds to TRBD1 (6 bases). The CDR3 extends over 17 amino acids. Germline lookup yields CDR1 MNHNY and CDR2 SVGAGI (reference sequence). Between the trimmed V and J ends, which lost 6 bases and 2 bases, there was a span of 22 bases. The CDR3, as DNA: TGTGCCAGCAGCCGAAACCGAAGAGCGACAGGACAAGAGACCCAGTACTTC. The encoded protein is CASSRNRRATGQETQYF.

This clone has just one count. The genes are TRBV24-1 and TRBJ2-6; D remains unclear. Looked up from germline, CDR1 is KGHDR and CDR2 is SFDVKD. The CDR3 length is 16 residues. Deletions cut 5 bases from V and 1 base from J, with 11 bases between. CDR3 in DNA: TGTGCCACCAGTGCTGGTACAAGATCTGGGGCCAACGTCCTGACTTTC. Protein sequence: CATSAGTRSGANVLTF.

This clone is a singleton in its sample. DNA of the CDR3: TGTGCCAGCAGCCAAGGTCAAGGGGGAGTGAGCCTTGAAGCTTTCTTT. Translating it yields CASSQGQGGVSLEAFF. The chain joins TRBV3-1 (or the pseudogene TRBV3-2) to TRBJ1-1; the D gene is possibly TRBD1 (6 bases). The CDR3 totals 16 residues. Germline V gene data show CDR1 as LGHDT and CDR2 as YNNKEL (reference sequence). With 1 base removed from V and 7 bases from J, the gap between germline ends came to 19 bases.

The chain carries TRBV15 and TRBJ2-1, with 9 bases aligning to TRBD2. The junction had 4 bases not matched to a gene; V was cut back by 0 bases and J by 7 bases. This CDR3 is 15 amino acids long. CDR1 and CDR2 (germline): LNHNV, YYDKDF (reference sequence). The CDR3 sequence: CATSREREGRNEQFF. The CDR3 DNA is TGTGCCACCAGCAGAGAGCGGGAGGGCCGGAATGAGCAGTTCTTC.

The rearrangement uses TRBV28 and TRBJ1-5; TRBD1 matches 8 bases. Germline V gives CDR1 MDHEN, CDR2 SYDVKM. Trimming cost V 4 bases and J 6 bases; bases outside gene matches: 8. The CDR3 extends over 15 amino acids. Here the CDR3 DNA reads TGTGCCAGCAGTTCCGGACAGGGCTTGGCTCAGCCCCAGCATTTT. It translates to CASSSGQGLAQPQHF.

The chain uses TRBV6-5 and TRBJ1-5, with D perhaps TRBD1 (5 bases). Trimming stripped 6 bases from V and 3 bases from J, with 9 bases between. The CDR3 length is 13 residues. CDR1 MNHEY and CDR2 SVGAGI come from the germline V gene. CDR3 region: CASSTGTNQPQHF. The CDR3 DNA reads TGTGCCAGCAGCACAGGTACCAATCAGCCCCAGCATTTT.

This chain links TRBV27 with TRBJ2-2, with 8 bases lining up with TRBD2. This CDR3 has 15 residues. Looked up from germline, CDR1 is MNHEY and CDR2 is SMNVEV (reference sequence). V was clipped by 5 bases and J by 2 bases; unmatched bases: 4. The CDR3 is CASSMTSVNTGELFF. CDR3 in DNA: TGTGCCAGCAGTATGACTAGCGTTAACACCGGGGAGCTGTTTTTT.